Listed below are T cell receptor beta chains from one sample, sequenced in a study of blood T cell repertoires in COVID-19. TCRdb's copy holds only in-frame clones and misses some; the assay was immunoSEQ multiplex PCR. The table records some 120,000 clones, roughly 90% of them present only once. Sample: peripheral blood. Receptor source: a man aged 50-60 years with active COVID-19. Both conserved end residues are part of each CDR3. The D gene is left open where the match is weak. Some rows have no size entry. The others give once, few or many, or a class for an expanded clone.

D gene	clone size	V gene	J gene	CDR3 protein	CDR3 DNA
TRBD2	once	TRBV9	TRBJ2-3	CASSVDSGRFTDTQYF	TGTGCCAGCAGCGTAGATAGCGGGAGGTTCACAGATACGCAGTATTTT
-	-	TRBV4-1	TRBJ2-1	CASSQDPRGVSNEQFF	TGCGCCAGCAGCCAAGACCCCAGGGGAGTCTCCAATGAGCAGTTCTTC
TRBD1	once	TRBV19	TRBJ1-2	CASSQGTAYGYTF	TGTGCCAGTAGCCAAGGGACAGCCTATGGCTACACCTTC
-	-	TRBV15	TRBJ1-3	CATSTGGALTSGNTIYF	TGTGCCACCAGCACCGGTGGAGCTCTCACCTCTGGAAACACCATATATTTT
-	-	TRBV30	TRBJ1-4	CAWSPGHSTNEKLFF	TGTGCCTGGAGTCCAGGACACTCAACTAATGAAAAACTGTTTTTT
-	-	TRBV15	TRBJ2-7	CATSRERRVGEQYF	TGTGCCACCAGCAGAGAACGGAGGGTCGGCGAGCAGTACTTC
TRBD1	-	TRBV25-1	TRBJ2-3	CASSGGQVQGTDTQYF	TGTGCCAGCAGTGGAGGACAGGTCCAGGGCACAGATACGCAGTATTTT
TRBD2	-	TRBV12-5	TRBJ2-7	CASGLSSGLAYEQYF	TGTGCTAGTGGTTTGTCTTCGGGACTAGCTTACGAGCAGTACTTC
-	-	TRBV18	TRBJ1-2	CASSSAGYGYTF	TGTGCCAGCTCATCAGCGGGATATGGCTACACCTTC
-	-	TRBV12-3/TRBV12-4	TRBJ2-5	CASSLRGRTQYF	TGTGCCAGCAGTTTAAGAGGGCGGACCCAGTACTTC
TRBD1	-	TRBV13	TRBJ2-6	CASSFSPGTVAGANVLTF	TGTGCCAGCAGCTTCTCCCCCGGGACAGTCGCCGGGGCCAACGTCCTGACTTTC
-	-	TRBV5-1	TRBJ1-4	CASSLDGGINEKLFF	TGCGCCAGCAGCTTGGACGGGGGTATTAATGAAAAACTGTTTTTT
TRBD1	-	TRBV7-3	TRBJ2-1	CASSLTGQGGNEQFF	TGTGCCAGCAGCTTAACGGGACAGGGAGGGAATGAGCAGTTCTTC
-	-	TRBV19	TRBJ1-5	CASSRGPQGMSQPQHF	TGTGCCAGTAGTCGAGGTCCACAGGGCATGAGTCAGCCCCAGCATTTT
TRBD2	-	TRBV18	TRBJ2-7	CASSPVLAGGYEQYF	TGTGCCAGCTCACCCGTTTTAGCGGGGGGTTACGAGCAGTACTTC
-	-	TRBV12-3/TRBV12-4	TRBJ1-2	CASSLERGYGYTF	TGTGCCAGCAGTTTGGAACGGGGCTATGGCTACACCTTC
-	-	TRBV11-2	TRBJ1-2	CASSPDINYGYTF	TGTGCCAGCAGCCCGGACATTAACTATGGCTACACCTTC
-	-	TRBV6-6	TRBJ1-5	CASTEYGGSEPQHF	TGTGCCAGCACGGAGTATGGAGGGAGCGAGCCCCAGCATTTT
-	-	TRBV15	TRBJ1-1	CATSRPQNPNTEAFF	TGTGCCACCAGCAGACCCCAGAACCCGAACACTGAAGCTTTCTTT
-	-	TRBV6-2/TRBV6-3	TRBJ1-6	CASSYSMGGGGDYNSPLHF	TGTGCCAGCAGTTACTCGATGGGTGGAGGAGGGGATTATAATTCACCCCTCCACTTT
-	once	TRBV6-5	TRBJ1-1	CASRTLGRVSTEAFF	TGTGCCAGCAGGACTCTCGGGCGGGTGAGCACTGAAGCTTTCTTT
TRBD1	-	TRBV19	TRBJ1-2	CASSRTGGARFEGYTF	TGTGCCAGTAGCCGAACAGGGGGCGCTCGGTTTGAAGGCTACACCTTC
-	-	TRBV19	TRBJ2-7	CASSVQSAYEQYF	TGTGCCAGTAGCGTCCAGAGCGCCTACGAGCAGTACTTC
-	-	TRBV5-8	TRBJ1-6	CASSRMGGRNSPLHF	TGTGCCAGCAGCCGAATGGGGGGGCGGAATTCACCCCTCCACTTT
TRBD1	-	TRBV9	TRBJ2-2	CASSVSPTGGLGELFF	TGTGCCAGCAGCGTCTCGCCGACAGGGGGGCTCGGGGAGCTGTTTTTT
TRBD1	once	TRBV19	TRBJ2-7	CASSLKQGASYEQYF	TGTGCCAGTAGTCTAAAACAGGGGGCGAGCTACGAGCAGTACTTC
-	-	TRBV25-1	TRBJ1-3	CASSELRARGNTIYF	TGTGCCAGCAGTGAATTGAGGGCACGAGGAAACACCATATATTTT
TRBD1	-	TRBV11-2	TRBJ1-5	CASSLQGGNQPQHF	TGTGCCAGCAGCTTACAGGGGGGAAATCAGCCCCAGCATTTT
TRBD2	-	TRBV19	TRBJ2-1	CASSIGLANTYYNEQFF	TGTGCCAGTAGTATAGGACTAGCGAACACGTACTACAATGAGCAGTTCTTC
TRBD1	-	TRBV29-1	TRBJ1-6	CSVGDSSNSPLHF	TGCAGCGTGGGGGACAGTTCTAATTCACCCCTCCACTTT
-	-	TRBV5-4	TRBJ2-5	CASSLGSNQETQYF	TGTGCCAGCAGCCTGGGCTCTAACCAAGAGACCCAGTACTTC
TRBD2	-	TRBV4-1	TRBJ2-7	CASSQASGASYEQYF	TGCGCCAGCAGCCAAGCTAGCGGGGCATCCTACGAGCAGTACTTC
-	-	TRBV9	TRBJ2-2	CASSENPDSPNTGELFF	TGTGCCAGCAGCGAGAACCCAGATTCTCCGAACACCGGGGAGCTGTTTTTT
TRBD1	-	TRBV4-1	TRBJ2-7	CASSRNRGVYEQYF	TGCGCCAGCAGCCGAAACAGGGGTGTTTACGAGCAGTACTTC
TRBD1	-	TRBV7-2	TRBJ2-1	CASSLFFPGQGENEQFF	TGTGCCAGCAGCTTGTTCTTTCCGGGACAGGGAGAAAATGAGCAGTTCTTC
-	once	TRBV20-1	TRBJ1-1	CSASPGDATEAFF	TGCAGTGCTAGTCCAGGGGATGCCACTGAAGCTTTCTTT
TRBD2	-	TRBV11-3	TRBJ2-3	CASSNSRGGTDTQYF	TGTGCCAGCAGCAATAGTCGGGGGGGCACAGATACGCAGTATTTT
TRBD1	-	TRBV16	TRBJ1-6	CASSPGQANSPLHF	TGTGCCAGCAGCCCAGGACAGGCTAATTCACCCCTCCACTTT
-	-	TRBV11-2	TRBJ2-1	CASSLDRGLAPVRLF	TGTGCCAGCAGCTTAGACCGAGGGCTAGCTCCTGTAAGGCTCTTC
TRBD1	-	TRBV23-1	TRBJ2-7	CASSRAWDRTYEQYF	TGCGCCAGCAGCCGGGCGTGGGACAGGACATACGAGCAGTACTTC
TRBD2	-	TRBV19	TRBJ2-5	CASTRLAGGAQETQYF	TGTGCCAGTACGCGACTAGCGGGGGGGGCCCAAGAGACCCAGTACTTC
-	-	TRBV5-1	TRBJ2-5	CASSLNGRREETQYF	TGCGCCAGCAGCTTAAACGGACGGAGGGAAGAGACCCAGTACTTC
TRBD1	-	TRBV4-1	TRBJ1-1	CASSRQGNTEAFF	TGCGCCAGCAGTCGACAGGGGAACACTGAAGCTTTCTTT
TRBD1	once	TRBV2	TRBJ2-5	CASSLLRGGEETQYF	TGTGCCAGCAGCCTTTTAAGAGGGGGCGAAGAGACCCAGTACTTC
TRBD2	-	TRBV18	TRBJ2-1	CASSPATSGIGEQFF	TGTGCCAGCTCACCTGCCACTAGCGGGATAGGGGAGCAGTTCTTC
TRBD1	-	TRBV20-1	TRBJ2-5	CSASEGGRKTQYF	TGCAGTGCTAGTGAAGGGGGCAGGAAGACCCAGTACTTC